The sequence of this TCR beta chain was determined in a study of blood T cell repertoires in COVID-19. The wider study: The origin of the acute and convalescent COVID-19 samples was the United States, Italy and Spain.

The CDR3 totals 12 residues. Trimming took 7 bases from V and 3 from J, leaving 10 bases between them. Germline values: CDR1 SGHVS, CDR2 FQNEAQ. Libraries were prepared by immunoSEQ multiplex PCR; TCRdb keeps only in-frame clonotypes and omits some of them. Of 140,000 to 150,000 clones listed, 85% to 90% are singletons. V usage is TRBV7-8 and J usage is TRBJ2-7; possibly TRBD2 for D (6 bases). This receptor was identified in a man aged 60-69 years with active or convalescent COVID-19. Input material: peripheral blood. CDR3 DNA: TGTGCCAGCACAATGGGGGGCTACGAGCAGTACTTC. Its protein product is CASTMGGYEQYF.